This T cell receptor (beta chain) was captured by sequencing in a study of blood T cell repertoires in COVID-19. About the study: Samples representing acute and convalescent COVID-19 were sourced from the United States, Italy and Spain.

Per the original methods: Amplified reference gene primers provided the basis for estimating nucleated cell counts. This table comes from immunoSEQ multiplex PCR, and its TCRdb copy is limited to in-frame clones, with some not included. V, J and clone size are those of that table, while D and trimming were read from the DNA. The table has about 300,000 clones, roughly 85% seen once; the top ten hold under 2%. There are 18 residues in the CDR3. Germline CDR1 reads SEHNR; CDR2 reads FQNEAQ (reference sequence). V trimming: 8 bases; J trimming: 3 bases; junction bases outside the gene matches: 12. The cohort comprised adults aged about 18 to 90 years residing in 24 US areas. Participant-reported clinical history was the basis for cohort assignment.

Specimen: PBMCs or T cells enriched from blood (not recorded which). The receptor was isolated from a woman aged 30 to 39 who had been exposed to COVID-19. The genes are TRBV7-9 and TRBJ2-1, with 14 bases aligning to TRBD2. CDR3 in amino acids: CASGRPGLAGAGYNEQFF. CDR3 nucleotides: TGTGCCAGCGGCCGACCGGGACTAGCGGGAGCAGGCTACAATGAGCAGTTCTTC.